The next 21 T cell receptor beta chains were all read from a single sample in a study of T cells after yellow fever vaccination. From the 5' RACE reads, TCRdb called clonotypes with MiXCR, one entry per CDR3 protein. The sample includes 45,000 to 60,000 distinct CDR3 sequences, 6% to 8.5% of them seen just once. Sample: CD8+ T cells not binding an NS4B(214-222) dextramer, sorted from PBMCs, taken 45 days after the first yellow fever vaccination. The receptors come from a man aged 18-30 years who received the YFV17D yellow fever vaccine.

This clonotype was found many times. The chain recombines TRBV24-1 with TRBJ1-6; no definite D call. Germline CDR1 reads KGHDR; CDR2 reads SFDVKD. This CDR3 has 14 residues. V gave up 3 bases and J gave up 3 bases, with 5 bases separating them. The CDR3 loop is CATSDRRYNSPLHF. CDR3 sequence (DNA): TGTGCCACCAGTGATCGGCGCTATAATTCACCCCTCCACTTT.

This clonotype was recorded many times. The rearrangement uses TRBV20-1 and TRBJ2-7; tentatively, D is TRBD1 or TRBD2 (5 bases each). This CDR3 contains 15 residues. Per germline, CDR1 DFQATT and CDR2 SNEGSKA (reference sequence). Trimming shortened V by 3 bases and J by 2 bases, and 17 bases separated the two germline ends. The CDR3 sequence is CSASIPGTATYEQYF. As DNA, the CDR3 is TGCAGTGCTAGCATCCCCGGGACGGCGACCTACGAGCAGTACTTC.

In nucleotides, the CDR3 is TGTGCCAGCAGTTTCCAGGACAGGGCCATCTACGAGCAGTACGTC. Its protein is CASSFQDRAIYEQYV. The genes are TRBV6-2 or TRBV6-3 and TRBJ2-7; 8 nucleotides line up with TRBD1. V shed 4 bases, J shed 3 bases, and the junction held 8 bases outside the gene matches. Germline V lookup: CDR1 MNHEY, CDR2 SVGEGT. The CDR3 loop spans 15 amino acids.

This clonotype was picked up a small number of times. CDR3: CASSLTPDREAFF. As DNA, the CDR3 is TGTGCCAGCAGCTTAACCCCGGACAGGGAAGCTTTCTTT. This sequence joins TRBV7-2 and TRBJ1-1, with 7 bases lining up with TRBD1. The CDR3 contains 13 residues. Germline CDR1 and CDR2: SGHTA and FQGNSA. V trimming: 2 bases; J trimming: 8 bases; junction bases outside the gene matches: 5.

This chain uses TRBV14 with TRBJ1-2; 7 bases line up with TRBD1. Losses at the gene ends were 4 bases for V and 4 bases for J; bases not matched to a gene: 0. CDR3 length: 12 residues. Germline V lookup: CDR1 SGHDN, CDR2 FVKESK. CDR3 amino acids: CASSRDSYGYTF. DNA of the CDR3: TGTGCCAGCAGCCGGGACAGCTATGGCTACACCTTC.

This clonotype has only a few counts. The rearrangement links TRBV20-1 to TRBJ2-7, with TRBD2 matching 7 bases. This CDR3 region has 13 residues. Trimming cost V 5 bases and J 0 bases; bases outside gene matches: 4. Looked up from germline, CDR1 is DFQATT and CDR2 is SNEGSKA (reference sequence). In nucleotides, the CDR3 is TGCAGTGCTTTAGCGGGTAGCTCCTACGAGCAGTACGTC. Translation gives CSALAGSSYEQYV.

This clonotype appeared many times. The chain couples TRBV19 to TRBJ1-1; 7 bases are a match to TRBD1. CDR3 length: 16 amino acids. J gave up 2 bases and V 5 bases, and 11 bases lay outside the gene matches. The germline V gene has CDR1 LNHDA and CDR2 SQIVND (reference sequence). The CDR3, as DNA: TGTGCCAGTAGTTTTTCCGGGACAGCTCTTAACACTGAAGCTTTCTTT. This sequence encodes CASSFSGTALNTEAFF.

This clonotype showed up many times. The chain has TRBV6-5 and TRBJ1-6; D not certain. V was cut by 0 bases and J by 0 bases, with 6 bases left in between. The germline gives CDR1 MNHEY, CDR2 SVGAGI. The CDR3 runs to 16 residues. The DNA of the CDR3 is TGTGCCAGCAGTTACTCGTTGAGCTCCTATAATTCACCCCTCCACTTT. Translating gives CASSYSLSSYNSPLHF.

This clonotype was observed at least ten times. The V gene is TRBV7-7, the J gene TRBJ2-1; TRBD2 agrees at 12 bases. CDR1 is SSHAT, CDR2 FNYEAQ, per germline (reference sequence). With 5 bases clipped from V and 6 bases from J, the junction kept 5 bases outside the gene matches. The CDR3 is 15 amino acids. CDR3 nucleotides: TGTGCCAGCAGCGAACTAGCGGGGGGTTCCAATGAGCAGTTCTTC. This gives the protein CASSELAGGSNEQFF. Filled out from reference TRBV7-7 and TRBJ2-1, the complete variable domain reads GAGVSQSPRYKVTKRGQDVTLRCDPISSHATLYWYQQALGQGPEFLTYFNYEAQPDKSGLPSDRFSAERPEGSISTLTIQRTEQRDSAMYRCASSELAGGSNEQFFGPGTRLTVL.

This clonotype was counted at least ten times. The J gene is TRBJ2-7, the V gene TRBV5-1; a weak D match, TRBD2 (6 bases). Looked up from germline, CDR1 is SGHRS and CDR2 is YFSETQ. The germline V and J ends were trimmed by 2 bases and 1 base, with 10 bases remaining between them. The CDR3 consists of 14 residues. CDR3 protein: CASSLAGRSYEQYF. DNA of the CDR3: TGCGCCAGCAGCTTAGCGGGTAGGTCCTACGAGCAGTACTTC.

Of note for this clonotype: Its ends do not fully match the called genes, so a read error is possible. The chain uses TRBV5-6 and TRBJ2-1; 9 positions agree with TRBD1. Looked up from germline, CDR1 is SGHDT and CDR2 is YYEEEE. CDR3 length: 16 amino acids. For the CDR3, the DNA is TGTGTCAGCAGCGGACTCGGGACAGGGTATTACAATGAGCAGTTCTTC. Protein: CVSSGLGTGYYNEQFF. Full variable domain (missing parts from reference TRBV5-6 and TRBJ2-1): DAGVTQSPTHLIKTRGQQVTLRCSPKSGHDTVSWYQQALGQGPQFIFQYYEEEERQRGNFPDRFSGHQFPNYSSELNVNALLLGDSALYLCVSSGLGTGYYNEQFFGPGTRLTVL.

The chain recombines TRBV27 with TRBJ1-1; D is undetermined. V was pared by 4 bases and J by 2 bases, with 8 bases between. The CDR3 is 13 amino acids. The V gene's germline CDR1 is MNHEY and CDR2 SMNVEV (reference sequence). CDR3 in DNA: TGTGCCAGCAGTTGGGCAGGTAACACTGAAGCTTTCTTT. Translated, it gives CASSWAGNTEAFF.

This clonotype was seen only a few times. The rearrangement links TRBV29-1 to TRBJ2-3; 11 bases are shared with TRBD2. CDR3 length: 16 amino acids. Germline V lookup: CDR1 SQVTM, CDR2 ANQGSEA. V lost 4 bases to trimming and J lost 4 bases; unmatched junction nucleotides: 10. CDR3 nucleotides: TGCAGCGTTGTGGGGAAACTAGCGGGGGTGGCAGATACGCAGTATTTT. Translated, it gives CSVVGKLAGVADTQYF.

This clonotype was counted only a few times. This chain uses TRBV27 with TRBJ1-6; D is undetermined. V was pared by 3 bases and J by 7 bases, with 13 bases between. Germline V gene lookup returns CDR1 MNHEY and CDR2 SMNVEV (reference sequence). The CDR3 has 15 amino acids. As DNA, the CDR3 is TGTGCCAGCAGTTTCCGGGAAGCATCAAATTCACCCCTCCACTTT. Its translation is CASSFREASNSPLHF.

This clonotype was seen repeatedly, ten times or more. J is TRBJ1-5 and V is TRBV4-1; 8 bases are shared with TRBD1. The CDR3 length is 16 residues. Per the germline V gene, CDR1 is MGHRA and CDR2 is YSYEKL. J lost 2 bases, V lost 3 bases, and 6 bases had no gene match. The CDR3 spells CASSHPGGLGNQPQHF. The CDR3 DNA is TGCGCCAGCAGCCACCCAGGGGGCCTCGGCAATCAGCCCCAGCATTTT.

Only a few counts were recorded for this clonotype. The chain joins TRBV9 to TRBJ2-7; 11 positions match TRBD2. The trim removed 1 base at V and 4 bases at J, leaving 1 base unmatched. The CDR3 has 14 residues. CDR1 and CDR2 from the germline V gene are SGDLS and YYNGEE. The CDR3 DNA reads TGTGCCAGCAGCGTAACTAGCGGGGGTTACGAGCAGTACTTC. Its protein is CASSVTSGGYEQYF.

This clonotype has ten or more counts. This chain joins TRBV6-5 and TRBJ2-5; the D gene is possibly TRBD2 (5 bases). CDR3 length: 18 amino acids. V was pared by 4 bases and J by 2 bases, with 23 bases between. From germline, CDR1 is MNHEY and CDR2 SVGAGI. CDR3 DNA: TGTGCCAGCAGTTCGCCCACTCTGGGATTCGGAGGACAAGAGACCCAGTACTTC. Translating gives CASSSPTLGFGGQETQYF.

The chain couples TRBV9 to TRBJ1-4; 7 nucleotides match TRBD1. Per germline, CDR1 SGDLS and CDR2 YYNGEE. Trimming took 3 bases from V and 11 from J; bases not matched to a gene: 10. The CDR3 totals 14 residues. The CDR3 here is CASSGWQGEKKLFF. The CDR3 nucleotides read TGTGCCAGCAGCGGTTGGCAGGGGGAGAAGAAACTGTTTTTT. The whole variable domain, filled in from reference TRBV9 and TRBJ1-4, reads DSGVTQTPKHLITATGQRVTLRCSPRSGDLSVYWYQQSLDQGLQFLIQYYNGEERAKGNILERFSAQQFPDLHSELNLSSLELGDSALYFCASSGWQGEKKLFFGSGTQLSVL.

This clonotype showed up just a few times. The CDR3 region has the DNA TGTGCCACCAGCACGTATGGGACGGAAAACACTGAAGCTTTCTTT. Encoded protein: CATSTYGTENTEAFF. The chain uses TRBV15 and TRBJ1-1; maybe TRBD1 (5 bases). This CDR3 contains 15 residues. Germline CDR1 reads LNHNV; CDR2 reads YYDKDF (reference sequence). V lost 4 bases to trimming and J lost 2 bases, with 14 bases between them.

There are a few counts of this clonotype. This chain joins TRBV11-1 and TRBJ2-1; D remains unclear. V was trimmed by 5 bases and J by 5 bases, leaving 16 bases between them. Per the germline V gene, CDR1 is SGHAT and CDR2 is FQDESV (reference sequence). There are 15 residues in the CDR3. The CDR3 here is CASSGRRPWDNEQFF. The CDR3 DNA is TGTGCCAGCAGCGGGCGGCGCCCGTGGGACAATGAGCAGTTCTTC.

In this sample, this clonotype turned up a few times. J is TRBJ2-3 and V is TRBV6-4, with TRBD2 matching over 11 bases. The junction had 1 base not matched to a gene; V was cut back by 2 bases and J by 0 bases. Per the germline V gene, CDR1 is MRHNA and CDR2 is SNTAGT. The CDR3 covers 16 residues. This chain's CDR3 is CASSDLAGGSTDTQYF. CDR3 nucleotide sequence: TGTGCCAGCAGTGACCTAGCGGGGGGTAGCACAGATACGCAGTATTTT.